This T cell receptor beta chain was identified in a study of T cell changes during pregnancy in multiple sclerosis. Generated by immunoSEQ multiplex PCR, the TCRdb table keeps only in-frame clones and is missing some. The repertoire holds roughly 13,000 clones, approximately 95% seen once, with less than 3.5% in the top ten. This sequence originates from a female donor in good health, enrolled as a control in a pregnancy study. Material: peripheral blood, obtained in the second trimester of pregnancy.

The DNA for the CDR3 is TGTGCCAGCAGCCAGACTAGATCCTCTGGAAACACCATATATTTT. Its protein product is CASSQTRSSGNTIYF. V is TRBV7-2 and J is TRBJ1-3; D is ambiguous. The germline V gene encodes CDR1 SGHTA and CDR2 FQGNSA. Trimming pared 5 bases from V and 0 bases from J, leaving 11 bases between. This CDR3 is 15 amino acids long.